The 29 T cell receptor beta chains below all came from one sample that was sequenced in a study of PD-1 blockade in classical Hodgkin lymphoma. Produced via immunoSEQ multiplex PCR; TCRdb's table is partial and in-frame only. The sample lists roughly 16,000 clones; approximately 72% were seen once. Each patient's relapse followed autologous stem cell transplantation, and brentuximab vedotin exposure varied. This material consisted of peripheral blood mononuclear cells (PBMCs), taken at baseline. The origin of the receptors is a human donor with classical Hodgkin lymphoma.

This chain connects TRBV7-2 to TRBJ2-7; D might be TRBD1 or TRBD2, each matching 5 bases. The germline V gene encodes CDR1 SGHTA and CDR2 FQGNSA. V lost 5 bases and J 0 bases, leaving 14 bases between the germline ends. The CDR3 is made up of 15 amino acids. The CDR3 protein is CASSRQSGSSYEQYF. CDR3 DNA: TGTGCCAGCAGCCGACAGAGCGGTTCCTCCTACGAGCAGTACTTC.

The V call is TRBV6-5, the J call TRBJ1-2; no clear D gene. The V end lost 0 bases, the J end lost 0 bases, and 11 bases lay between the germline ends. There are 16 residues in the CDR3. Germline CDR1 reads MNHEY; CDR2 reads SVGAGI. Here the CDR3 DNA reads TGTGCCAGCAGTTACTCGAGCAGGAACGCTAACTATGGCTACACCTTC. Amino acids: CASSYSSRNANYGYTF.

V and J are TRBV29-1 and TRBJ2-7; TRBD1 or TRBD2 may be the D gene (7 bases each). Looked up from germline, CDR1 is SQVTM and CDR2 is ANQGSEA. This CDR3 region has 13 residues. Trimming left V 7 bases short and J 3 bases short, with 16 bases between. CDR3 sequence reads: CSATAGGGYEQYF. CDR3 coding DNA: TGCAGCGCCACTGCAGGGGGGGGCTACGAGCAGTACTTC.

This chain uses TRBV6-5 with TRBJ2-7; TRBD1 agrees at 9 bases. Trimming removed 5 bases from V and 2 bases from J; junction bases left unmatched: 7. Germline V gene sequence: CDR1 MNHEY, CDR2 SVGAGI. This CDR3 comprises 15 residues. The chain's CDR3 is CASSPTGTGPYEQYF. The CDR3 coding sequence is TGTGCCAGCAGTCCCACCGGGACAGGGCCCTACGAGCAGTACTTC.

On this clone: At one of its ends the junction is not consistent with the germline gene, which may arise from a read error. The J gene is TRBJ2-7, the V gene TRBV5-1; 7 positions agree with TRBD1. Germline-derived CDR1 and CDR2 are SGHRS and YFSETQ. CDR3 length: 15 residues. The CDR3 DNA follows: TGCGCCAGCAGTTTGGGACAGTTGAACCCCTACGAGCAGTACTTC. Protein sequence: CASSLGQLNPYEQYF.

Comments on this clone: The sample carries other DNA sequences with the same CDR3. The chain uses TRBV29-1 and TRBJ1-1; D is ambiguous. The CDR3 is 11 amino acids. From germline, CDR1 is SQVTM and CDR2 ANQGSEA. The V end was cut by 4 bases, the J end by 1 base, with 4 bases between. The CDR3 is CSVVGNTEAFF. The CDR3 coding sequence is TGCAGCGTTGTCGGGAACACTGAAGCTTTCTTT.

The chain couples TRBV7-2 to TRBJ2-3; D not certain. The length of the CDR3 is 12 residues. The germline gives CDR1 SGHTA, CDR2 FQGNSA. V dropped 1 base and J dropped 4 bases, with 3 bases sitting between them. The CDR3 sequence is CASSLGADTQYF. The CDR3 DNA is TGTGCCAGCAGCTTAGGTGCAGATACGCAGTATTTT.

The chain carries TRBV7-8 and TRBJ2-3; 7 nucleotides match TRBD1. Germline values: CDR1 SGHVS, CDR2 FQNEAQ. J lost 2 bases, V lost 0 bases, and 5 bases had no gene match. The CDR3 extends over 16 amino acids. CDR3: CASSLANRGYTDTQYF. The DNA for the CDR3 is TGTGCCAGCAGCTTAGCGAACAGGGGCTACACAGATACGCAGTATTTT.

This clone was detected a few times. The genes are TRBV9 and TRBJ1-3; D ambiguous. Per the germline V gene, CDR1 is SGDLS and CDR2 is YYNGEE. V dropped 0 bases and J dropped 9 bases, with 10 bases sitting between them. CDR3 length: 13 residues. This CDR3 is CASSVDSDGTIYF. For the CDR3, the DNA is TGTGCCAGCAGCGTAGATAGTGATGGCACCATATATTTT. Complete variable domain (other parts from reference TRBV9 and TRBJ1-3): DSGVTQTPKHLITATGQRVTLRCSPRSGDLSVYWYQQSLDQGLQFLIQYYNGEERAKGNILERFSAQQFPDLHSELNLSSLELGDSALYFCASSVDSDGTIYFGEGSWLTVV.

The chain links TRBV6-4 to TRBJ2-2, with 7 nucleotides matching TRBD1. The CDR3 consists of 15 residues. Losses at the gene ends were 6 bases for V and 3 bases for J; bases not matched to a gene: 7. CDR1 and CDR2 from the germline V gene are MRHNA and SNTAGT. Here the CDR3 DNA reads TGTGCCAGCAGGAGACAGGGTAGCGACACCGGGGAGCTGTTTTTT. Its protein product is CASRRQGSDTGELFF.

The rearrangement uses TRBV28 and TRBJ1-4; D gene ambiguous. The CDR3 is made up of 15 amino acids. Germline V gives CDR1 MDHEN, CDR2 SYDVKM. Trimming took 3 bases from V and 8 from J, leaving 16 bases between them. The DNA of the CDR3 is TGTGCCAGCAGTTTCAAGGAGTTGGCCGACGAAAAACTGTTTTTT. Protein sequence: CASSFKELADEKLFF.

The rearrangement joins TRBV19 to TRBJ2-5; D might be TRBD2 (6 bases). Between the trimmed V and J ends, which lost 5 bases and 7 bases, there was a span of 17 bases. CDR3 length: 14 residues. Germline V gives CDR1 LNHDA, CDR2 SQIVND (reference sequence). CDR3 DNA sequence: TGTGCCAGTAGTGGCCCGGGAATCGGGGGGACCCAGTACTTC. As protein: CASSGPGIGGTQYF.

The chain carries TRBV30 and TRBJ1-1; D is undetermined. Trimming took off 3 bases at V and 4 bases at J, with 3 bases between the two ends. The germline CDR1 and CDR2 sequences are GTSNPN and SVGIG (reference sequence). The CDR3 loop spans 10 amino acids. The CDR3 bases are TGTGCCTGGAGAAGCACTGAAGCTTTCTTT. It specifies CAWRSTEAFF. The full variable domain, completed using reference TRBV30 and TRBJ1-1, is SQTIHQWPATLVQPVGSPLSLECTVEGTSNPNLYWYRQAAGRGLQLLFYSVGIGQISSEVPQNLSASRPQDRQFILSSKKLLLSDSGFYLCAWRSTEAFFGQGTRLTVV.

The chain joins TRBV18 to TRBJ1-1, with 7 bases matching TRBD1. After removal of 0 bases from V and 0 bases from J, the junction contained 4 bases not matched to a gene. This CDR3 region has 16 residues. Germline V gene sequence: CDR1 KGHSH, CDR2 LQKENI. The CDR3 DNA sequence: TGTGCCAGCTCACCACCGTCAGGGACAGTGAACACTGAAGCTTTCTTT. It is translated as CASSPPSGTVNTEAFF.

The chain carries TRBV5-4 and TRBJ1-6, with D perhaps matching TRBD1 (6 bases). The germline V and J ends were trimmed by 3 bases and 4 bases, with 14 bases remaining between them. The germline V gene has CDR1 SGHNT and CDR2 YYREEE (reference sequence). The CDR3 has 16 residues. In nucleotides, the CDR3 is TGTGCCAGCAGCTCCCTGGACAGCAGATATAATTCACCCCTCCACTTT. As protein: CASSSLDSRYNSPLHF.

This CDR3 reads CATSRDNGRVNEQYF. The CDR3 nucleotides read TGTGCCACCAGCAGAGATAACGGCAGGGTCAACGAGCAGTACTTC. This sequence joins TRBV15 and TRBJ2-7, with D possibly matching TRBD1 (5 bases). Between the trimmed V and J ends, which lost 0 bases and 5 bases, there was a span of 14 bases. CDR3 length: 15 residues. Germline CDR1 and CDR2: LNHNV and YYDKDF (reference sequence).

The rearrangement links TRBV5-4 to TRBJ2-5; no definite D call. This CDR3 contains 14 residues. Trimming removed 2 bases at V and 0 bases at J, with 8 bases between. The germline CDR1 and CDR2 sequences are SGHNT and YYREEE (reference sequence). The DNA of the CDR3 is TGTGCCAGCAGCTTTAGGTCAGACCAAGAGACCCAGTACTTC. Its translation is CASSFRSDQETQYF.

The V gene is TRBV19, the J gene TRBJ1-4, with D uncertain. In germline, CDR1 is LNHDA, CDR2 SQIVND (reference sequence). The length of the CDR3 is 14 residues. Trimming removed 1 base at V and 0 bases at J, with 3 bases between. The CDR3 protein is CASSIVATNEKLFF. CDR3 nucleotide sequence: TGTGCCAGTAGTATAGTTGCAACTAATGAAAAACTGTTTTTT.

The chain couples TRBV28 to TRBJ1-1; 9 nucleotides line up with TRBD1. V gave up 3 bases and J gave up 3 bases; unmatched junction bases: 8. Germline lookup yields CDR1 MDHEN and CDR2 SYDVKM. This CDR3 spans 16 amino acids. This CDR3 reads CASSFKPGTGYTEAFF. Here the CDR3 DNA reads TGTGCCAGCAGTTTCAAGCCCGGGACAGGGTACACTGAAGCTTTCTTT.

V is TRBV5-1 and J is TRBJ2-7, with 10 nucleotides matching TRBD2. CDR3 length: 15 residues. Germline CDR1 is SGHRS and CDR2 is YFSETQ. V dropped 2 bases and J dropped 2; count of bases not matched to a gene: 4. This chain's CDR3 is CASSFLAGDTYEQYF. CDR3 DNA sequence: TGCGCCAGCAGCTTTCTAGCGGGAGACACCTACGAGCAGTACTTC. Drawing the rest from reference TRBV5-1 and TRBJ2-7, the complete variable domain is KAGVTQTPRYLIKTRGQQVTLSCSPISGHRSVSWYQQTPGQGLQFLFEYFSETQRNKGNFPGRFSGRQFSNSRSEMNVSTLELGDSALYLCASSFLAGDTYEQYFGPGTRLTVT.

The V call is TRBV30, the J call TRBJ2-7; no clear D. V was cut by 2 bases and J by 2 bases, with 16 bases left in between. From germline, CDR1 is GTSNPN and CDR2 SVGIG (reference sequence). This CDR3 region has 15 residues. In DNA, the CDR3 is TGTGCCTGGAGTCCCCGTAATAGGGCCCCCTACGAGCAGTACTTC. Encoded protein: CAWSPRNRAPYEQYF.

This clone came up a few times. V gene TRBV13 combines with J gene TRBJ2-1, with 8 bases identical to TRBD1. The CDR3 consists of 13 residues. Per the germline V gene, CDR1 is PRHDT and CDR2 is FYEKMQ (reference sequence). V shed 8 bases and J 7 bases; nucleotides not matched to a gene: 7. The DNA of the CDR3 is TGTGCCAGCTTTACAGGGGGAGGTAATGAGCAGTTCTTC. Translated, it gives CASFTGGGNEQFF.

This rearrangement joins TRBV10-3 to TRBJ2-7; 7 nucleotides match TRBD1. V trimming: 5 bases; J trimming: 0 bases; junction bases outside the gene matches: 1. Looked up from germline, CDR1 is ENHRY and CDR2 is SYGVKD. The CDR3 consists of 13 residues. CDR3 protein: CAISWDSSYEQYF. Written as DNA, the CDR3 is TGTGCCATCAGTTGGGACAGCTCCTACGAGCAGTACTTC.

The chain uses TRBV19 and TRBJ1-4; D not resolved. The CDR3 sequence is 15 residues long. Trimming removed 3 bases from V and 0 bases from J, with 8 bases in between. Germline V gene data show CDR1 as LNHDA and CDR2 as SQIVND (reference sequence). In nucleotides, the CDR3 is TGTGCCAGTAGTATCTACCTAGCAACTAATGAAAAACTGTTTTTT. This sequence encodes CASSIYLATNEKLFF.

In its sample, this clone was seen a few times. This chain links TRBV5-1 with TRBJ2-5, with 13 bases that match TRBD2. With 4 bases clipped from V and 4 bases from J, the junction kept 7 bases outside the gene matches. Germline CDR1 is SGHRS and CDR2 is YFSETQ. The CDR3 is made up of 16 amino acids. The CDR3 loop is CASSARTSGSPETQYF. The CDR3 DNA reads TGCGCCAGCAGCGCCAGGACTAGCGGGAGTCCAGAGACCCAGTACTTC.

V and J are TRBV5-3 and TRBJ2-2; D perhaps matches TRBD1 (6 bases). TRBV5-3 is known as an ORF, though its function is uncertain. V was clipped by 5 bases and J by 0 bases, with 14 bases between them. The CDR3 consists of 16 residues. CDR3 bases: TGTGCCAGAAGGCAGACCGGGACAACGAACACCGGGGAGCTGTTTTTT. It yields the protein CARRQTGTTNTGELFF.

V gene TRBV7-2 combines with J gene TRBJ2-5, with D uncertain. The germline V gene has CDR1 SGHTA and CDR2 FQGNSA. CDR3 length: 13 amino acids. V was cut by 1 base and J by 3 bases, with 6 bases left in between. CDR3 bases: TGTGCCAGCAGCTTAGGACTGAAAGAGACCCAGTACTTC. Protein product: CASSLGLKETQYF.

This chain connects TRBV30 to TRBJ2-3; maybe TRBD1 (6 bases). The CDR3 sequence is 15 residues long. The V gene's germline CDR1 is GTSNPN and CDR2 SVGIG (reference sequence). The V gene lost 0 bases and the J gene lost 2 bases, with 12 bases spanning the gap. Here the CDR3 reads CAWSVGAGDTDTQYF. The CDR3 DNA reads as TGTGCCTGGAGTGTAGGGGCAGGGGACACAGATACGCAGTATTTT.

This chain joins TRBV6-6 and TRBJ2-3; no definite D call. Trimming took off 2 bases at V and 3 bases at J, with 15 bases between the two ends. Germline CDR1 is MNHNY and CDR2 is SVGAGI (reference sequence). CDR3 length: 16 amino acids. The CDR3 region has the DNA TGTGCCAGCAGTTACCGGCGCGGCCCCCTAACAGATACGCAGTATTTT. It translates to CASSYRRGPLTDTQYF.